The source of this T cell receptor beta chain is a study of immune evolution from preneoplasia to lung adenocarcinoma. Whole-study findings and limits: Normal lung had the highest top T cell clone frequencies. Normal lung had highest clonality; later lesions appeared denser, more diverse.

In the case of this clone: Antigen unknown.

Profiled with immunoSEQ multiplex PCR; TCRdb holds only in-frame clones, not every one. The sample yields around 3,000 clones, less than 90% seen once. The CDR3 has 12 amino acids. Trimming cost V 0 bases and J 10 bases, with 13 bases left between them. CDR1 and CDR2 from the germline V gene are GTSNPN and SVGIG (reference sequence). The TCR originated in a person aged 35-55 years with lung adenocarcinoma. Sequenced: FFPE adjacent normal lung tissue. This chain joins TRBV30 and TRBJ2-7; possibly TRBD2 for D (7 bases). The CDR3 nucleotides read TGTGCCTGGAGTGTAACCGGGGGGCACCAGTACTTC. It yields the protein CAWSVTGGHQYF.